Shown below are 10 T cell receptor beta chains from a single sample sequenced in a study of OX40 agonist ivuxolimab in advanced cancers. The library came from the immunoSEQ multiplex PCR assay. TCRdb limited this immuneACCESS table to in-frame rearrangements with V and J called. A share of clones is missing; checked studies link under half to unresolved V genes, and the rest is unexplained. This sample holds some 80,000 clones; 94% were observed only once. Around 20% of the sample is in the top ten clones. The sample consisted of CD4+ or CD8+ T cells sorted from blood, taken in a trial of the OX40 agonist ivuxolimab. The source is an adult with an advanced solid tumor such as melanoma, head and neck, liver or kidney cancer.

This clone has a handful of counts. The chain recombines TRBV20-1 with TRBJ2-7, with a weak D call TRBD1 (5 bases). Germline lookup yields CDR1 DFQATT and CDR2 SNEGSKA (reference sequence). The CDR3 spans 11 residues. V was trimmed by 5 bases and J by 3 bases, leaving 8 bases between them. The CDR3: CSAPTGYEQYF. The CDR3 DNA reads as TGCAGTGCTCCCACAGGCTACGAGCAGTACTTC.

The chain uses TRBV5-4 and TRBJ1-1, with D perhaps TRBD1 (5 bases). V was shortened by 0 bases and J by 3 bases, with 15 bases between the two germline ends. The CDR3 has 16 amino acids. CDR1 SGHNT and CDR2 YYREEE come from the germline V gene (reference sequence). In DNA form, the CDR3 reads TGTGCCAGCAGCTTGGTCGGTGGCAGGGCGTACACTGAAGCTTTCTTT. Translation: CASSLVGGRAYTEAFF.

This chain connects TRBV4-1 to TRBJ2-2; D unresolved. CDR3 size: 15 residues. The germline V and J ends were trimmed by 0 bases and 3 bases, with 8 bases remaining between them. CDR1 and CDR2 from the germline V gene are MGHRA and YSYEKL. The DNA of the CDR3 is TGCGCCAGCAGCCAAGAGCCCCTTGACACCGGGGAGCTGTTTTTT. Residues: CASSQEPLDTGELFF.

The chain uses TRBV30 and TRBJ2-1; 8 bases match TRBD1. Germline CDR1 GTSNPN, CDR2 SVGIG (reference sequence). V gave up 4 bases and J gave up 0 bases; unmatched junction bases: 8. This CDR3 region has 16 residues. The CDR3 region has the DNA TGTGCCTGGATTCGGCGTGACAGGGGCTCCTACAATGAGCAGTTCTTC. Its translation is CAWIRRDRGSYNEQFF.

The chain carries TRBV7-9 and TRBJ1-2; maybe TRBD1 (6 bases). The CDR3 runs 15 residues. Between the trimmed V and J ends, which lost 5 bases and 8 bases, there was a span of 21 bases. Germline CDR1 reads SEHNR; CDR2 reads FQNEAQ (reference sequence). This CDR3 is CASSPGTPRQRGYTF. The CDR3 coding sequence is TGTGCCAGCAGCCCCGGGACACCGCGCCAAAGGGGCTACACCTTC.

The V and J genes are TRBV27 and TRBJ2-1, with 13 bases aligning to TRBD2. V shed 8 bases and J 9 bases; nucleotides not matched to a gene: 10. This CDR3 is built from 15 residues. Per the germline V gene, CDR1 is MNHEY and CDR2 is SMNVEV (reference sequence). The DNA for the CDR3 is TGTGCCAGCTCCCCCGGGACTAGCGGGAAGGGTGAGCAGTTCTTC. Its translation is CASSPGTSGKGEQFF.

V usage is TRBV6-1 and J usage is TRBJ2-2; no clear D. Trimming pared 2 bases from V and 8 bases from J, leaving 12 bases between. This CDR3 is built from 14 residues. In germline, CDR1 is MNHNS, CDR2 SASEGT. The CDR3 nucleotides read TGTGCCAGCAGTGAACGATTAGACCCTGGGGAGCTGTTTTTT. Translation gives CASSERLDPGELFF.

This chain connects TRBV11-2 to TRBJ1-5, with D maybe TRBD1 (5 bases). Germline V gives CDR1 SGHAT, CDR2 FQNNGV. V shed 1 base and J shed 4 bases, with 17 bases lying between them. The CDR3 is made up of 17 amino acids. DNA of the CDR3: TGTGCCAGCAGCTTAGGTTCCGGGACGGCAAGAAATCAGCCCCAGCATTTT. Protein: CASSLGSGTARNQPQHF.

This chain joins TRBV28 and TRBJ1-6; the D gene is possibly TRBD1 (6 bases). Germline loops: CDR1 MDHEN, CDR2 SYDVKM. V lost 6 bases, J lost 7 bases, and 13 bases lay in between. The CDR3 totals 14 residues. In DNA, the CDR3 is TGTGCCAGCAGGCTGGTCAGGGGAAATTCACCCCTCCACTTT. Translated, it gives CASRLVRGNSPLHF.

The gene calls are TRBV28 and TRBJ2-7; 11 nucleotides agree with TRBD2. Germline V gives CDR1 MDHEN, CDR2 SYDVKM. The CDR3 covers 17 residues. V dropped 1 base and J dropped 0; count of bases not matched to a gene: 5. CDR3 loop: CASSLSLAGALSYEQYF. DNA for the CDR3: TGTGCCAGCAGTTTATCACTAGCGGGAGCACTCTCCTACGAGCAGTACTTC.